This TCR beta chain was captured by sequencing in a study of a mutant IDH1 vaccine in newly diagnosed glioma. Study-level background: Patients got their first vaccination 4-6 weeks after radiotherapy alone, or with temozolomide cycles.

Time point reported: week 11, during vaccination. Vaccinated patients received 300 ug of mutant IDH1 20-mer peptide per dose, with topical imiquimod. For this clone: The target antigen is unknown.

TCRdb keeps only in-frame clones here, not all; method: immunoSEQ multiplex PCR. This sample has around 120,000 clones, with around four fifths found just once. The germline gives CDR1 KGHSH, CDR2 LQKENI. V was pared by 2 bases and J by 7 bases, with 13 bases between. This CDR3 contains 14 residues. This receptor was obtained from a man in his forties or fifties with glioma. The rearrangement uses TRBV18 and TRBJ2-3, with D unresolved. The sequenced sample was PBMCs, obtained from a glioma patient whose treatment included an IDH1 peptide vaccine. CDR3 loop: CASSPNPPPYTQYF. CDR3 in DNA: TGTGCCAGCTCACCAAACCCGCCCCCATATACGCAGTATTTT.